This T cell receptor beta chain was sequenced for a study of human T cells and chemical hapten exposure. As to time point: patch test 1, 2 weeks after DPC sensitization. The treatment here: therapeutic diphenylcyclopropenone sensitization with weekly scalp DPC. Alopecia patients deemed DPC-suitable, aged 18 to 70, excluding pregnancy. This clonotype was counted many times. TCRdb used MiXCR to reprocess the RACE reads, holding one entry per CDR3 protein. This table holds 79,000 or so distinct CDR3 sequences, 10% found once. Germline V gene lookup returns CDR1 MDHEN and CDR2 SYDVKM. The V gene lost 6 bases and the J gene lost 0 bases, with 2 bases spanning the gap. This CDR3 contains 11 residues.

This material consisted of whole blood, taken in connection with sensitization to the hapten diphenylcyclopropenone (DPC). The sequence came from a woman in her forties or fifties with alopecia areata. Some clones in this sample may be carry-over from other donors' samples. This sequence joins TRBV28 and TRBJ1-1, with D hard to call. The CDR3 DNA sequence: TGTGCCAGCAGCATGAACACTGAAGCTTTCTTT. This sequence encodes CASSMNTEAFF. Combining the CDR3 with reference TRBV28 and TRBJ1-1 gives the whole variable domain DVKVTQSSRYLVKRTGEKVFLECVQDMDHENMFWYRQDPGLGLRLIYFSYDVKMKEKGDIPEGYSVSREKKERFSLILESASTNQTSMYLCASSMNTEAFFGQGTRLTVV.